These T cell receptor beta chains were read from a single sample in a study of lymphopenia after photon versus proton radiotherapy. Method: immunoSEQ multiplex PCR; TCRdb's copy keeps in-frame clones and lacks some. The sample lists approximately 40,000 clones; around 84% were seen once. The specimen comprised peripheral blood, sampled from a patient treated with proton-based radiotherapy. These receptor sequences come from a woman aged 65 to 85 with pancreatic cancer. Some clones in this sample may be carry-over from other donors' samples. The CDR3 runs from the conserved cysteine through the conserved F or W. Clone size is stated in some rows and not others, as once, few, many or a class when expanded.

clone size: NA; J gene: TRBJ1-4; V gene: TRBV5-1; CDR3 protein: CASSAGALEKLFF
clone size: once; J gene: TRBJ2-1; V gene: TRBV27; CDR3 protein: CASSSPGGGLDEQFF
clone size: few; J gene: TRBJ2-6; V gene: TRBV5-6; CDR3 protein: CASSPQVSGSGANVLTF
clone size: NA; J gene: TRBJ2-5; V gene: TRBV5-1; CDR3 protein: CASSKGLTSGEYF
clone size: few; J gene: TRBJ2-1; V gene: TRBV5-4; CDR3 protein: CASSLGIELTDEQFF
clone size: NA; J gene: TRBJ2-7; V gene: TRBV28; CDR3 protein: CASSLYGGAGNEQYF
clone size: NA; J gene: TRBJ2-3; V gene: TRBV7-2; CDR3 protein: CASSLGQGATDTQYF
clone size: NA; J gene: TRBJ2-1; V gene: TRBV7-2; CDR3 protein: CASSFASQSYNEQFF
clone size: once; J gene: TRBJ2-1; V gene: TRBV15; CDR3 protein: CATSRESAGGPYNEQFF
clone size: NA; J gene: TRBJ2-7; V gene: TRBV2; CDR3 protein: CASSDGGLSYEQYF
clone size: NA; J gene: TRBJ2-3; V gene: TRBV29-1; CDR3 protein: CSVERLGTSTDTQYF
clone size: NA; J gene: TRBJ1-4; V gene: TRBV19; CDR3 protein: CASSRGRGEKLFF
clone size: NA; J gene: TRBJ2-1; V gene: TRBV4-1; CDR3 protein: CASSQEATSGLYNEQFF
clone size: NA; J gene: TRBJ1-1; V gene: TRBV27; CDR3 protein: CASSSFTGSTEAFF
clone size: NA; J gene: TRBJ2-3; V gene: TRBV18; CDR3 protein: CASSSSAGTTTDTQYF
clone size: NA; J gene: TRBJ1-1; V gene: TRBV29-1; CDR3 protein: CSVLGSNTEAFF
clone size: once; J gene: TRBJ2-3; V gene: TRBV5-1; CDR3 protein: CASSLAGAITDTQYF
clone size: NA; J gene: TRBJ2-7; V gene: TRBV30; CDR3 protein: CAWSRILSGGPGEQYF
clone size: NA; J gene: TRBJ1-4; V gene: TRBV2; CDR3 protein: CASSGNRVFF
clone size: few; J gene: TRBJ2-7; V gene: TRBV5-1; CDR3 protein: CASSLEGQGMHEQYF
clone size: NA; J gene: TRBJ1-1; V gene: TRBV18; CDR3 protein: CASSPQGNGAEAFF
clone size: NA; J gene: TRBJ2-3; V gene: TRBV19; CDR3 protein: CASTLGQGRGDTQYF
clone size: NA; J gene: TRBJ2-3; V gene: TRBV28; CDR3 protein: CASRKGQGRTDTQYF
clone size: few; J gene: TRBJ1-4; V gene: TRBV4-3; CDR3 protein: CASSQSTGRNEKLFF
clone size: NA; J gene: TRBJ2-1; V gene: TRBV10-2; CDR3 protein: CASSEWLAGGNEQFF
clone size: NA; J gene: TRBJ1-2; V gene: TRBV6-5; CDR3 protein: CASTRHSTNYGYTF
clone size: NA; J gene: TRBJ1-4; V gene: TRBV5-1; CDR3 protein: CASSDRQGGEKLFF
clone size: NA; J gene: TRBJ1-5; V gene: TRBV28; CDR3 protein: CASRDSNQPQHF
clone size: NA; J gene: TRBJ2-2; V gene: TRBV7-9; CDR3 protein: CASTAGTGEVGELFF
clone size: NA; J gene: TRBJ2-3; V gene: TRBV7-2; CDR3 protein: CASSLGAGLGGADTQYF
clone size: NA; J gene: TRBJ2-1; V gene: TRBV7-8; CDR3 protein: CASSLLSILAEREYNEQFF
clone size: NA; J gene: TRBJ1-1; V gene: TRBV30; CDR3 protein: CAWRYPDRATEAFF
clone size: NA; J gene: TRBJ2-1; V gene: TRBV5-8; CDR3 protein: CASSLLGNSYNEQFF
clone size: once; J gene: TRBJ2-7; V gene: TRBV14; CDR3 protein: CASSPPAVREQYF
clone size: few; J gene: TRBJ2-5; V gene: TRBV7-8; CDR3 protein: CASSPRLGPTQYF
clone size: NA; J gene: TRBJ2-3; V gene: TRBV2; CDR3 protein: CATGWDGRTDTQYF
clone size: NA; J gene: TRBJ1-2; V gene: TRBV29-1; CDR3 protein: CSVGSGQGYGYTF
clone size: NA; J gene: TRBJ2-7; V gene: TRBV5-4; CDR3 protein: CASSPGLAGGPGNEQYF
clone size: NA; J gene: TRBJ2-7; V gene: TRBV7-2; CDR3 protein: CASSPLGSGGSYEQYF
clone size: once; J gene: TRBJ1-1; V gene: TRBV21-1; CDR3 protein: CASSKGRGIGGTEAFF
clone size: NA; J gene: TRBJ2-2; V gene: TRBV27; CDR3 protein: CASSSTGTNTGELFF
clone size: NA; J gene: TRBJ1-1; V gene: TRBV27; CDR3 protein: CASSSTGYTEAFF
clone size: NA; J gene: TRBJ2-5; V gene: TRBV7-2; CDR3 protein: CASSLGPGRDQETQYF
clone size: NA; J gene: TRBJ2-1; V gene: TRBV5-1; CDR3 protein: CASSRTPTGRSSYNEQFF
clone size: NA; J gene: TRBJ2-3; V gene: TRBV4-1; CDR3 protein: CASSLGLAGSGTDTQYF
clone size: NA; J gene: TRBJ2-3; V gene: TRBV4-2; CDR3 protein: CASSQVLTGGTDTQYF
clone size: NA; J gene: TRBJ2-5; V gene: TRBV7-9; CDR3 protein: CASSLSSGPQETQYF
clone size: NA; J gene: TRBJ2-7; V gene: TRBV30; CDR3 protein: CACRLPVGYEQYF
clone size: NA; J gene: TRBJ1-5; V gene: TRBV6-1; CDR3 protein: CASTEGGAVSQPQHF
clone size: NA; J gene: TRBJ2-1; V gene: TRBV7-2; CDR3 protein: CASSFPGHPNEQFF
clone size: NA; J gene: TRBJ2-7; V gene: TRBV19; CDR3 protein: CASSSLAGVYYEQYF
clone size: NA; J gene: TRBJ2-7; V gene: TRBV25-1; CDR3 protein: CASSDVGSYEQYF